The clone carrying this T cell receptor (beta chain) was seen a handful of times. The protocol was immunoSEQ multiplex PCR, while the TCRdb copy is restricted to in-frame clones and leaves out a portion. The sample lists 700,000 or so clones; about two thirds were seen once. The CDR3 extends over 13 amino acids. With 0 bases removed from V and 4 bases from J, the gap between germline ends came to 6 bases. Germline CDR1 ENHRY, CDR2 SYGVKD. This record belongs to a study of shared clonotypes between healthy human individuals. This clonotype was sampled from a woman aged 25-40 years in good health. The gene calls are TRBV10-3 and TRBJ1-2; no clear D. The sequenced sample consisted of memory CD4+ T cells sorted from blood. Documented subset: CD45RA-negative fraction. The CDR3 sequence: CAISESNLYGYTF. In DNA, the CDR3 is TGTGCCATCAGTGAGTCGAACCTCTATGGCTACACCTTC.